A single T cell receptor (beta chain) is shown here with its context. The CDR3 length is 17 residues. Germline V lookup: CDR1 LNHDA, CDR2 SQIVND (reference sequence). Losses at the gene ends were 1 base for V and 8 bases for J; bases not matched to a gene: 11. The data were produced by immunoSEQ multiplex PCR, yet TCRdb's version contains in-frame clones alone and is incomplete. Here the sample spans 72,000 or so clones, roughly 88% being singletons. This sample was included in a study of blood T cell repertoires in COVID-19. As for the study in general: Sources were T cells, B-cell-depleted T cells, or PBMCs; the material itself was cDNA or gDNA.

Sequencing was carried out using peripheral blood. The clonotype was recovered from a man aged 45-60 years with active COVID-19. The chain uses TRBV19 and TRBJ2-1, with 10 bases matching TRBD1. CDR3 DNA: TGTGCCAGTAGTATAGTACCGACAGGGGGCGCGTTGGATGAGCAGTTCTTC. Its protein is CASSIVPTGGALDEQFF.